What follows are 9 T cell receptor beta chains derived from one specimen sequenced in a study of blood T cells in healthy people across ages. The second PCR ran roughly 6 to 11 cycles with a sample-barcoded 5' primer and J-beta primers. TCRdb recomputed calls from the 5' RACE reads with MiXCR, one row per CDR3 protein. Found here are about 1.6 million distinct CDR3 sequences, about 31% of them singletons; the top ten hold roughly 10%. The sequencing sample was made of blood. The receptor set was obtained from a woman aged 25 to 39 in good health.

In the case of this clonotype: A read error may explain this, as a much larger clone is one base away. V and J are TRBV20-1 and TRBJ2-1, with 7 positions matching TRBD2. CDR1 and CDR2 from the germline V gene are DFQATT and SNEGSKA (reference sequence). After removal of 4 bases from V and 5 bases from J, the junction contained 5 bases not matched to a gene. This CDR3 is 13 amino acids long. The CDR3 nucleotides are TGCAGTGCTAAAGCGGGGCTCGACAATGAGCAGTTCTTC. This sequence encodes CSAKAGLDNEQFF.

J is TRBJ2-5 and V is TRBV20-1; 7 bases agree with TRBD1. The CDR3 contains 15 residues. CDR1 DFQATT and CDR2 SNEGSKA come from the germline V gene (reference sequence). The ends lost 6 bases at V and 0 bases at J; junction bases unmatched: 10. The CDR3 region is CSAYQTGMNQETQYF. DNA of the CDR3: TGCAGTGCCTACCAGACAGGGATGAACCAAGAGACCCAGTACTTC.

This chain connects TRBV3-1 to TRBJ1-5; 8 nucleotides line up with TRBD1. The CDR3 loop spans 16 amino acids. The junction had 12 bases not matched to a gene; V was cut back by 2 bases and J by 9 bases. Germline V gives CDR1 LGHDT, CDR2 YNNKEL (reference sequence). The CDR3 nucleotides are TGTGCCAGCAGCCAAAACGACGCCGGACAGGGAAGGCCCCAGCATTTT. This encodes CASSQNDAGQGRPQHF.

DNA for the CDR3: TGTGCCAGCAGTTTCAGCGGGAGCTCCTACAATGAGCAGTACTTC. This codes for CASSFSGSSYNEQYF. The chain employs TRBV7-9 and TRBJ2-1; 8 nucleotides agree with TRBD2. Matching the DNA end better, TRBJ2-7 makes the J call doubtful. Germline CDR1 is SEHNR and CDR2 is FQNEAQ (reference sequence). The CDR3 covers 15 residues.

The CDR3 protein is CATSSGREDTGELFF. CDR3 nucleotides: TGTGCCACCAGCAGCGGCAGGGAGGACACCGGGGAGCTGTTTTTT. This chain uses TRBV15 with TRBJ2-2; perhaps TRBD2 as D (6 bases). From germline, CDR1 is LNHNV and CDR2 YYDKDF (reference sequence). The V and J ends lost 3 bases and 3 bases respectively, with 11 bases between them. The CDR3 covers 15 residues.

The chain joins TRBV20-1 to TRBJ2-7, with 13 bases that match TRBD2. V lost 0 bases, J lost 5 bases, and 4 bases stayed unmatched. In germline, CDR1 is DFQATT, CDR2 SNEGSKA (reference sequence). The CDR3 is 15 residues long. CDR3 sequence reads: CSAREGLAGFDEQYF. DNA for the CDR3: TGCAGTGCTAGAGAGGGACTAGCGGGATTCGACGAGCAGTACTTC.

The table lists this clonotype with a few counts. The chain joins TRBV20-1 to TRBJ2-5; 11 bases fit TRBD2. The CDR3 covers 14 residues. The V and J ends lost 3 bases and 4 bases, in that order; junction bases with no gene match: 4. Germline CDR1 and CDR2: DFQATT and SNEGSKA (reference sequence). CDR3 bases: TGCAGTGCTAGCCTCCTAGCGGGAGGAGAGACCCAGTACTTC. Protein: CSASLLAGGETQYF.

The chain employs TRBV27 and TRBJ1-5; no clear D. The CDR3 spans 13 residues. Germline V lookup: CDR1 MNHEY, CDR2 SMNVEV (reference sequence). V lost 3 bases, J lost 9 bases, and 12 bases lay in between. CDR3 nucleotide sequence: TGTGCCAGCAGTTTCGGGGAAGGACGGCCCCAGCATTTT. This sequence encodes CASSFGEGRPQHF.

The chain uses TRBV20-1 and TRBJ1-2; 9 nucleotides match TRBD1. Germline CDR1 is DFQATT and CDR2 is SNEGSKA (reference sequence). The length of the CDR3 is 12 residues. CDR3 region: CVPGQGTGGYTF. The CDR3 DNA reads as TGCGTACCGGGACAGGGTACGGGGGGCTACACCTTC.